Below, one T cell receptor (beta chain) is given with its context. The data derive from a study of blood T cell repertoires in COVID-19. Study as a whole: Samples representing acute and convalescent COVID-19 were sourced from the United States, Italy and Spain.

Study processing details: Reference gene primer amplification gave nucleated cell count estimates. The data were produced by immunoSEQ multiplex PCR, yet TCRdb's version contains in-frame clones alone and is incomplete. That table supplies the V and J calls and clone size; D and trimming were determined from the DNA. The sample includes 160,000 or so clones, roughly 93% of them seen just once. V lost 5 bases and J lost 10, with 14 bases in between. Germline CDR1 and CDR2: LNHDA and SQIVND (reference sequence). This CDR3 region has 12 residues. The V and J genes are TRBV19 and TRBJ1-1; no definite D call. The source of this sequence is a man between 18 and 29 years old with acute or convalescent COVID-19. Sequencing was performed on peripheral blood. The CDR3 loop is CASSAPSMRAFF. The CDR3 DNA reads TGTGCCAGTAGTGCCCCATCAATGAGAGCTTTCTTT.